The TCR beta chain under discussion was sequenced for a study of T cells in Graves' hyperthyroidism and ophthalmopathy. In this sample, this clonotype turned up a few times. The germline V and J ends were trimmed by 5 bases and 2 bases, with 12 bases remaining between them. CDR1 is SEHNR, CDR2 FQNEAQ, per germline (reference sequence). The CDR3 spans 14 residues. Using RNA transcripts as the source, TCR beta CDR3 regions were amplified. HTBI primers were employed in a first-round RT-PCR of the TCR CDR3. TCRdb processed the multiplex PCR reads anew with MiXCR; each CDR3 protein has one entry. The sample holds 500,000 to 700,000 distinct CDR3 sequences, 16% seen once.

The sequencing sample was made of blood. The gene calls are TRBV7-9 and TRBJ1-2; D is ambiguous. This TCR came from a woman between 18 and 29 years old with Graves' hyperthyroidism. The CDR3 loop reads CASSTWTDNYGYTF. For the CDR3, the DNA is TGTGCCAGCAGCACCTGGACCGACAACTATGGCTACACCTTC. The variable domain in full, completed from reference TRBV7-9 and TRBJ1-2, reads DTGVSQNPRHKITKRGQNVTFRCDPISEHNRLYWYRQTLGQGPEFLTYFQNEAQLEKSRLLSDRFSAERPKGSFSTLEIQRTEQGDSAMYLCASSTWTDNYGYTFGSGTRLTVV.